Included here is one T cell receptor beta chain sequence, with context. This clone's antigen is unknown. No base-level quality is on record; no much larger clone is a single base apart. The source of the sample is a study of blood T cell repertoires in COVID-19 (dated by TCRdb to 2020 to 2022). About the full investigation: The collaborator samples originated in the United States, Italy and Spain and spanned the acute and convalescent phases of COVID-19. The samples were drawn from two sources: the first 160 participants of the ongoing ImmuneRACE study, and 1,000 to 1,500 subjects contributed by 6 global collaborators. Deeply sampled blood TCRbeta repertoires from subjects exposed to, actively infected with, or recovered from COVID-19 were included in the dataset. The sample metadata nearly always contained a de-identified subject ID, COVID-19 status, age in years and sex. A freely available public database, intended as a resource for researchers studying the immune response to SARS-CoV-2, is where the repertoires were released. Where available, HLA class I and class II types were taken from metadata supplied by the sample provider and were not determined by assay-based typing. The prospective study material was composed of cDNA or gDNA derived from T cells, B-cell-depleted T cells, or PBMCs. What the study reported, not specific to this receptor: Clinical and demographic metadata were provided uncurated, with the amount varying by source and participant.

TCRbeta CDR3 regions were amplified from genomic DNA using the immunoSEQ Assay, a bias-controlled multiplex PCR. From the authors' description of their analysis: The number of nucleated cells in each sample was estimated from the amplification of reference gene primers within the assay. To quantify the absolute abundance of each unique TCRbeta CDR3 rearrangement, sequence reads were collapsed and filtered. For each sample, productive Simpson clonality was calculated as the square root of Simpson's diversity index across productive rearrangements. TCRdb took over this immuneACCESS table, retaining in-frame rearrangements with V and J assigned. Such tables are incomplete; in checked studies, under half of the missing clones stem from an unresolved V gene, and the remainder is unexplained. V and J calls and clone size come straight from that table; D and trimming were deduced from the DNA. For this sample there are over 100,000 clones; about 89% appear just once. In total, the top ten clones hold about 4.1% of the sample.

At one collaborating source in Seattle, patients were enrolled during active infection and were followed longitudinally through the course of disease. Each collaborating institution followed its own protocols to collect whole blood in K2EDTA tubes. For TCRbeta analysis, collaborators shipped samples as frozen whole blood, isolated PBMCs, or DNA extracted from either of those sample types. Taken from the germline V gene, the CDR1 and CDR2 loops are SGHRS and YFSETQ. The CDR3 covers 14 residues, taking in both the cysteine and the phenylalanine. Only the CDR3 DNA stays, 42 bases, in frame from base 1. Germline trimming amounts to 4 bases on V and 9 bases on J, with 4 as the count of junction bases outside the gene matches.

The TCR sequence derives from a man aged 55-75 years with COVID-19, enrolled during active disease. The sequenced sample consisted of peripheral blood. The rearranged chain carries TRBV5-1 and TRBJ1-6; the central 10 bases match TRBD1. The nucleotide sequence reads as follows: TGCGCCAGCAGCCTAGGACAGGGGGTTTCACCCCTCCACTTT. Translated, it gives CASSLGQGVSPLHF.